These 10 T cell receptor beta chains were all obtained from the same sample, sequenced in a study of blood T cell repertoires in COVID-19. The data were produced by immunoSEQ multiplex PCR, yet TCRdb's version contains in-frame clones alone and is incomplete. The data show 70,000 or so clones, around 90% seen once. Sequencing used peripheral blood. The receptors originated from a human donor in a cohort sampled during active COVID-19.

CDR3 bases: TGTGCCAGCAGGGGGGGGGATTCACCCCTCCACTTT. Translation: CASRGGDSPLHF. The rearrangement uses TRBV6-6 and TRBJ1-6; the D gene is possibly TRBD1 (5 bases). The germline gives CDR1 MNHNY, CDR2 SVGAGI (reference sequence). This CDR3 has 12 residues. V gave up 6 bases and J gave up 8 bases, with 8 bases separating them.

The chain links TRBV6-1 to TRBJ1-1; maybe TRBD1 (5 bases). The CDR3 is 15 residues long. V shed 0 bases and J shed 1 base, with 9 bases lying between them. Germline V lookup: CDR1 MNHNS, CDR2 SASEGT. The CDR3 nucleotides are TGTGCCAGCAGTGAAGCCCGGGACTGGAACACTGAAGCTTTCTTT. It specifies CASSEARDWNTEAFF.

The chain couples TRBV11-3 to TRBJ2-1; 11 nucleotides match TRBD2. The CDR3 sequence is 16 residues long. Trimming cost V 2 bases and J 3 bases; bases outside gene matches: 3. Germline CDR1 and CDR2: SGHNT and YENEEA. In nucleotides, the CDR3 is TGTGCCAGCAGCTTACTAGCGGGAGGACACTACAATGAGCAGTTCTTC. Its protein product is CASSLLAGGHYNEQFF. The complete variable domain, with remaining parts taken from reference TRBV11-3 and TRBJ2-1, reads EAGVVQSPRYKIIEKKQPVAFWCNPISGHNTLYWYLQNLGQGPELLIRYENEEAVDDSQLPKDRFSAERLKGVDSTLKIQPAELGDSAVYLCASSLLAGGHYNEQFFGPGTRLTVL.

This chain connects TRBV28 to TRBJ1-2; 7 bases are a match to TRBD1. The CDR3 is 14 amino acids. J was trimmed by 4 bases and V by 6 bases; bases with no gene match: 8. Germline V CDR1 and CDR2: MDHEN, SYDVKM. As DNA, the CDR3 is TGTGCCAGCAGGAAGACAGGGATCGCCTATGGCTACACCTTC. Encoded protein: CASRKTGIAYGYTF.

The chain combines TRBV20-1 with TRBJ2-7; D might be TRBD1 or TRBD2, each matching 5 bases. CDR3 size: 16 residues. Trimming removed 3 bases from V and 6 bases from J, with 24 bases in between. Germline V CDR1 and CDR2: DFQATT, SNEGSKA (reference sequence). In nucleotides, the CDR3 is TGCAGTGCTAGTGGGACCCACAGGCAGCCTCAAGGCGAGCAGTACTTC. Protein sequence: CSASGTHRQPQGEQYF.

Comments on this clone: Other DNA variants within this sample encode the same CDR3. CDR3 in amino acids: CASSLAGGTDTQYF. The CDR3 DNA sequence: TGTGCCAGCAGCTTGGCAGGCGGCACAGATACGCAGTATTTT. This chain joins TRBV5-4 and TRBJ2-3; D is uncertain. V was trimmed by 0 bases and J by 1 base, leaving 6 bases between them. Germline lookup yields CDR1 SGHNT and CDR2 YYREEE (reference sequence). This CDR3 region has 14 residues. Full variable domain (remainder filled in from reference TRBV5-4 and TRBJ2-3): ETGVTQSPTHLIKTRGQQVTLRCSSQSGHNTVSWYQQALGQGPQFIFQYYREEENGRGNFPPRFSGLQFPNYSSELNVNALELDDSALYLCASSLAGGTDTQYFGPGTRLTVL.

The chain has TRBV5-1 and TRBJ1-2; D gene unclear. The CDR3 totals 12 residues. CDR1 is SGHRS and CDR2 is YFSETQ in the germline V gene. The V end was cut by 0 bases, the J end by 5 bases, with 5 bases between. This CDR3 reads CASSLEQYGYTF. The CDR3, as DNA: TGCGCCAGCAGCTTGGAACAATATGGCTACACCTTC.

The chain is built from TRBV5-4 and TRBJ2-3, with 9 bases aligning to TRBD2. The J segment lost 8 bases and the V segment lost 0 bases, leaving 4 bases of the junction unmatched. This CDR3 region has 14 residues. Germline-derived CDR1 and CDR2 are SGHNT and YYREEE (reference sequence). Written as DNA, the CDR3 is TGTGCCAGCAGCTTGGGGGTAGCGGGAGTTACGCAGTATTTT. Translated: CASSLGVAGVTQYF.

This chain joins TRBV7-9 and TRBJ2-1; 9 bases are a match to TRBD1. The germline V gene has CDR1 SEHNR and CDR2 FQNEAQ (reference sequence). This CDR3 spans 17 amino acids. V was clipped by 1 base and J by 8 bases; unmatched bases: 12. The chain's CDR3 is CASSLGLLRQGVDEQFF. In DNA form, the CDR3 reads TGTGCCAGCAGCTTAGGTTTGTTGAGACAGGGGGTCGATGAGCAGTTCTTC.

This CDR3 reads CASSPSGEQYF. The CDR3 DNA is TGTGCCAGCAGCCCCTCCGGCGAGCAGTACTTC. The chain employs TRBV28 and TRBJ2-7, with D unclear. Trimming took 6 bases from V and 6 from J, leaving 9 bases between them. Germline values: CDR1 MDHEN, CDR2 SYDVKM. CDR3 length: 11 residues. The complete variable domain, with remaining parts taken from reference TRBV28 and TRBJ2-7, reads DVKVTQSSRYLVKRTGEKVFLECVQDMDHENMFWYRQDPGLGLRLIYFSYDVKMKEKGDIPEGYSVSREKKERFSLILESASTNQTSMYLCASSPSGEQYFGPGTRLTVT.